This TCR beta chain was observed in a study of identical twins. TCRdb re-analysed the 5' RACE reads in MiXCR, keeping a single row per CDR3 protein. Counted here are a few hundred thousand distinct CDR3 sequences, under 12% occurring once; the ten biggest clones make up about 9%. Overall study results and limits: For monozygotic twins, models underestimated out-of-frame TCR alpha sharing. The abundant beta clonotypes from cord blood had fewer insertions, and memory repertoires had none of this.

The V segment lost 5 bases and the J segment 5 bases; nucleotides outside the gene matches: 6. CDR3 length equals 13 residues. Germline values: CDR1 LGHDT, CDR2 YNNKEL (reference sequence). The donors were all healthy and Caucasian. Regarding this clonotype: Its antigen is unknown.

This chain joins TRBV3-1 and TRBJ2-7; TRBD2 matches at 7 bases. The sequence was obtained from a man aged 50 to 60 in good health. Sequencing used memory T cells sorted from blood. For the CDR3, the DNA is TGTGCCAGCAGCTACCCGGGGGGTAACGAGCAGTACTTC. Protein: CASSYPGGNEQYF.